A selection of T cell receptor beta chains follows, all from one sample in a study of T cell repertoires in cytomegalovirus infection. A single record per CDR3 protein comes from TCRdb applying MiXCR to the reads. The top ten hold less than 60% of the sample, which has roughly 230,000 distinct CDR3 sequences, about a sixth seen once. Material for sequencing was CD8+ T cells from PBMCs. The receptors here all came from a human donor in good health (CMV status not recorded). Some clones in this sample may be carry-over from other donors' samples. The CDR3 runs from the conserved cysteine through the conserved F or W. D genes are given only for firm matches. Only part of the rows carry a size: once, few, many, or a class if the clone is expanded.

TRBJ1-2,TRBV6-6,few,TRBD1,TGTGCCAGCAGTTACTCGATGAATCCGGAGACAGGGGGTTTTGGCTACACCTTC,CASSYSMNPETGGFGYTF
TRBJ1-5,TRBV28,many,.,TGTGCCAGCAGTCCCCGACAGGTGCTTAGGAGCAATCAGCCCCAGCATTTT,CASSPRQVLRSNQPQHF
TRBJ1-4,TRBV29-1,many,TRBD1,TGCAGCGTGGGGACAGGGGGCGAAAAACTGTTTTTT,CSVGTGGEKLFF
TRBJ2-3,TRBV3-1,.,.,TGTGCCAGCAGCCAAGCTAGGGTCCGGGCAGATACGCAGTATTTT,CASSQARVRADTQYF
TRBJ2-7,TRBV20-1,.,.,TGCAGTGCTAGAGATCTCGCACTGGGGGGATCAGTCTACGAGCAGTACTTC,CSARDLALGGSVYEQYF
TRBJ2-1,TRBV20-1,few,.,TGCAGCGGGGGCGCAGGTACCGATGAGCAGTTCTTC,CSGGAGTDEQFF
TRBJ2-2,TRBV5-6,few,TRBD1,TGTGCCAGCAGAATACAGGGGTCCGGGGAGCTGTTTTTT,CASRIQGSGELFF
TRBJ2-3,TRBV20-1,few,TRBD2,TGCAGTGCTAGAGCAACGGGGGCGGGGGGGCCAGATACGCAGTATTTT,CSARATGAGGPDTQYF
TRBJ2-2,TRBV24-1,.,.,TGTGCCACCAGTGATACAAGGGCGTCGAACACCGGGGAGCTGTTTTTT,CATSDTRASNTGELFF
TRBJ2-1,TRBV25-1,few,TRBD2,TGTGCCAGCAGTGAATATTTTACTAGCGGGGGGAACAATGAGCAGTTCTTC,CASSEYFTSGGNNEQFF
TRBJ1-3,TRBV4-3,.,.,TGCGCCAGCAGCCAAGGAGGCCCTGGAAACACCATATATTTT,CASSQGGPGNTIYF
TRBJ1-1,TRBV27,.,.,TGTGCCAGCAGCCGCGGGGGGTTCGGCACTGAAGCTTTCTTT,CASSRGGFGTEAFF
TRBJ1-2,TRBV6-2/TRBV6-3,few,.,TGTGCCAGCAGTTACCCCGGGACGGCGGACCATGGCTACACCTTC,CASSYPGTADHGYTF
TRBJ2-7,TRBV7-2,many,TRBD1,TGTGCCAGCAGCATCCCGGGGACAGACTACGAGCAGTACTTC,CASSIPGTDYEQYF
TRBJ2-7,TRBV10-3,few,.,TGTGCCATCAGTCCCAGGCCCGGGACACCCTACGAGCGGCAGTACTTC,CAISPRPGTPYERQYF
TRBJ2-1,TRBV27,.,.,TGTGCCAGCAGCAGGGGGGGCGCCTCCTACAATGAGCAGTTCTTC,CASSRGGASYNEQFF